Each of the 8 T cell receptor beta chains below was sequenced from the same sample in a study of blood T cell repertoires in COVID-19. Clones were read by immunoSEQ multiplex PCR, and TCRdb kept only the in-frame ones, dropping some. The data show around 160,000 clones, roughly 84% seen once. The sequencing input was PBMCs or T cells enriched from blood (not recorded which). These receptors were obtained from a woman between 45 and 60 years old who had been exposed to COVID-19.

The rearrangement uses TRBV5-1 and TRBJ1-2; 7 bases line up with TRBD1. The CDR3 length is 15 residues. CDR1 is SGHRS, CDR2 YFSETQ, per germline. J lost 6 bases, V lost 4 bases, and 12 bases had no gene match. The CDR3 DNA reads TGCGCCAGCAGCACTAGGAAAGGGGGCGAAGATGGCTACACCTTC. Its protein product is CASSTRKGGEDGYTF. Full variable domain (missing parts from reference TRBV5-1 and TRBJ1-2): KAGVTQTPRYLIKTRGQQVTLSCSPISGHRSVSWYQQTPGQGLQFLFEYFSETQRNKGNFPGRFSGRQFSNSRSEMNVSTLELGDSALYLCASSTRKGGEDGYTFGSGTRLTVV.

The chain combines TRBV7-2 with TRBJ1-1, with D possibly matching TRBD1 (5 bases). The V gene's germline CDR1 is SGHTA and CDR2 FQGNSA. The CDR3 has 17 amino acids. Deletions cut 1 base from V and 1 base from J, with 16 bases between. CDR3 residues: CASSLVTGVLKNTEAFF. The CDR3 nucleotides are TGTGCCAGCAGCTTAGTAACAGGAGTCCTTAAGAACACTGAAGCTTTCTTT.

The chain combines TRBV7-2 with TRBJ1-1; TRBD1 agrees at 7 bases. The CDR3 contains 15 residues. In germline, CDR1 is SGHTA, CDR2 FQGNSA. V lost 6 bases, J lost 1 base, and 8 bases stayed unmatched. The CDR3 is CASRRDRAPNTEAFF. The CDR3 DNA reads TGTGCCAGCAGACGCGACAGGGCCCCGAACACTGAAGCTTTCTTT.

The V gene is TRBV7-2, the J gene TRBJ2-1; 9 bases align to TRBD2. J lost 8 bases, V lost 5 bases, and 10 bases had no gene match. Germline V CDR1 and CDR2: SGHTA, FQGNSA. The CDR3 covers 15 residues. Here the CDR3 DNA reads TGTGCCAGCAGCATTAGGAGCGGGGGGTTTGATGAGCAGTTCTTC. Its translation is CASSIRSGGFDEQFF.

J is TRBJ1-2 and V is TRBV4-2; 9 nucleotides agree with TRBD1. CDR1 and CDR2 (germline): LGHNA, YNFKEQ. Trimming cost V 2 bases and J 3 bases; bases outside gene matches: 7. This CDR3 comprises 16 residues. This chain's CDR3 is CASSQPRTGEDYGYTF. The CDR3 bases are TGTGCCAGCAGCCAACCCCGGACAGGGGAGGACTATGGCTACACCTTC.

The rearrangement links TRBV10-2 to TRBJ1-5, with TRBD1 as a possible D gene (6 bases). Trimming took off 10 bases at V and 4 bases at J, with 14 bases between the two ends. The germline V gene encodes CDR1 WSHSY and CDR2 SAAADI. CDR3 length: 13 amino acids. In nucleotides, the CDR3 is TGCGCCACTACCGGGACACCTAATCAGCCCCAGCATTTT. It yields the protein CATTGTPNQPQHF.

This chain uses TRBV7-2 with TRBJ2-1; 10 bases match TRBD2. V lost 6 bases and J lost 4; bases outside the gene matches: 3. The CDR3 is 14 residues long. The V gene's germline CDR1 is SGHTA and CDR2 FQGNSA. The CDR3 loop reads CASRPGLAYNEQFF. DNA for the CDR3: TGTGCCAGCAGGCCGGGACTAGCGTACAATGAGCAGTTCTTC.

CDR3 amino acids: CASRLEDEQFF. The CDR3 DNA follows: TGTGCCAGCAGACTAGAGGATGAGCAGTTCTTC. The chain carries TRBV5-6 and TRBJ2-1; a weak D match, TRBD2 (5 bases). The length of the CDR3 is 11 residues. Germline values: CDR1 SGHDT, CDR2 YYEEEE. The V end lost 5 bases, the J end lost 8 bases, and 8 bases lay between the germline ends.